Listed below are T cell receptor beta chains from one sample, sequenced in a study of T cell responses to AZD1222 COVID-19 vaccine. Method: immunoSEQ multiplex PCR; TCRdb's copy keeps in-frame clones and lacks some. The sample contains about 120,000 clones, roughly nine tenths of which appear only once. Source: peripheral blood, taken on day 0 of AZD1222 vaccination. The source of these receptors is an adult in good health. The CDR3 runs from the conserved cysteine through the conserved F or W. D genes are given only for firm matches. The size of a clone is reported for some rows only, either as once, few or many, or as a class for expanded clones.

d_gene: TRBD2; v_gene: TRBV10-1; j_gene: TRBJ2-1; abundance: -; CDR3aa: CASSEGRLAAYNEQFF; CDR3nt: TGCGCCAGCAGTGAGGGGAGGCTAGCGGCGTACAATGAGCAGTTCTTC
d_gene: -; v_gene: TRBV7-8; j_gene: TRBJ2-7; abundance: -; CDR3aa: CASSLADYYEQYF; CDR3nt: TGTGCCAGCAGCTTAGCGGACTACTACGAGCAGTACTTC
d_gene: -; v_gene: TRBV14; j_gene: TRBJ2-1; abundance: -; CDR3aa: CASSQSRGQFF; CDR3nt: TGTGCCAGCAGCCAATCCCGAGGGCAGTTCTTC
d_gene: TRBD2; v_gene: TRBV6-2/TRBV6-3; j_gene: TRBJ2-7; abundance: -; CDR3aa: CASSLGLAGYYEQYF; CDR3nt: TGTGCCAGCAGTTTGGGACTAGCGGGGTACTACGAGCAGTACTTC
d_gene: -; v_gene: TRBV28; j_gene: TRBJ1-1; abundance: -; CDR3aa: CASSLAQGIINTEAFF; CDR3nt: TGTGCCAGCAGTTTAGCACAGGGTATTATAAACACTGAAGCTTTCTTT
d_gene: -; v_gene: TRBV15; j_gene: TRBJ2-1; abundance: -; CDR3aa: CATRRTNGNEQFF; CDR3nt: TGTGCCACCCGGAGGACAAACGGAAATGAGCAGTTCTTC
d_gene: -; v_gene: TRBV9; j_gene: TRBJ2-3; abundance: -; CDR3aa: CASSVKAGSNTDTQYF; CDR3nt: TGTGCCAGCAGCGTAAAGGCAGGGTCTAACACAGATACGCAGTATTTT
d_gene: -; v_gene: TRBV5-1; j_gene: TRBJ2-3; abundance: -; CDR3aa: CASSINPPGTDTQYF; CDR3nt: TGCGCCAGCAGCATTAACCCCCCGGGCACAGATACGCAGTATTTT
d_gene: -; v_gene: TRBV7-2; j_gene: TRBJ2-1; abundance: -; CDR3aa: CASSLEGTPLRVF; CDR3nt: TGTGCCAGCAGCTTAGAGGGCACCCCCCTTAGGGTCTTC
d_gene: TRBD1; v_gene: TRBV28; j_gene: TRBJ1-4; abundance: -; CDR3aa: CATRGGAFTTNEKLFF; CDR3nt: TGTGCCACCAGGGGGGGCGCCTTTACAACTAATGAAAAACTGTTTTTT
d_gene: -; v_gene: TRBV6-6; j_gene: TRBJ2-5; abundance: -; CDR3aa: CASSLYTRETQYF; CDR3nt: TGTGCCAGCAGCCTTTACACGCGGGAGACCCAGTACTTC
d_gene: TRBD1; v_gene: TRBV19; j_gene: TRBJ1-1; abundance: -; CDR3aa: CATSRDRYTEAFF; CDR3nt: TGTGCCACTTCACGGGACAGATACACTGAAGCTTTCTTT
d_gene: -; v_gene: TRBV6-5; j_gene: TRBJ2-3; abundance: -; CDR3aa: CASRGTFYYTDTQYF; CDR3nt: TGTGCCAGCAGGGGGACTTTCTACTACACAGATACGCAGTATTTT
d_gene: TRBD1; v_gene: TRBV6-4; j_gene: TRBJ2-3; abundance: few; CDR3aa: CASSLQGETDTQYF; CDR3nt: TGTGCCAGCAGCTTACAGGGGGAAACAGATACGCAGTATTTT
d_gene: -; v_gene: TRBV19; j_gene: TRBJ2-1; abundance: -; CDR3aa: CASSIGAGPINEQFF; CDR3nt: TGTGCCAGTAGTATAGGTGCGGGCCCCATCAATGAGCAGTTCTTC
d_gene: -; v_gene: TRBV18; j_gene: TRBJ2-5; abundance: -; CDR3aa: CASSPPSVIQETQYF; CDR3nt: TGTGCCAGCTCACCACCTAGCGTAATCCAAGAGACCCAGTACTTC
d_gene: TRBD2; v_gene: TRBV9; j_gene: TRBJ2-2; abundance: -; CDR3aa: CASRRLAATGELFF; CDR3nt: TGTGCCAGCAGGAGACTAGCTGCCACCGGGGAGCTGTTTTTT
d_gene: -; v_gene: TRBV10-3; j_gene: TRBJ1-5; abundance: -; CDR3aa: CAISVDGNSNQPQHF; CDR3nt: TGTGCCATCAGTGTTGACGGCAATAGCAATCAGCCCCAGCATTTT
d_gene: -; v_gene: TRBV28; j_gene: TRBJ1-2; abundance: -; CDR3aa: CASTAYDSAYYGYTF; CDR3nt: TGTGCCAGCACCGCCTATGACAGCGCTTACTATGGCTACACCTTC
d_gene: -; v_gene: TRBV9; j_gene: TRBJ2-3; abundance: -; CDR3aa: CASSVEGTQYF; CDR3nt: TGTGCCAGCAGCGTCGAGGGTACGCAGTATTTT
d_gene: -; v_gene: TRBV5-4; j_gene: TRBJ2-5; abundance: -; CDR3aa: CASSPTVEETQYF; CDR3nt: TGTGCCAGCAGCCCCACAGTCGAAGAGACCCAGTACTTC
d_gene: -; v_gene: TRBV7-9; j_gene: TRBJ2-2; abundance: -; CDR3aa: CASSIWRGRGELFF; CDR3nt: TGTGCCAGCAGCATTTGGCGAGGTCGCGGGGAGCTGTTTTTT
d_gene: TRBD1; v_gene: TRBV6-5; j_gene: TRBJ1-1; abundance: -; CDR3aa: CASSPRQGVGTEAFF; CDR3nt: TGTGCCAGCAGTCCCCGGCAGGGGGTGGGCACTGAAGCTTTCTTT
d_gene: -; v_gene: TRBV10-2; j_gene: TRBJ2-6; abundance: few; CDR3aa: CASLGDSSGANVLTF; CDR3nt: TGCGCCAGCCTAGGAGACAGCTCTGGGGCCAACGTCCTGACTTTC
d_gene: -; v_gene: TRBV5-1; j_gene: TRBJ2-5; abundance: -; CDR3aa: CASSLESQETQYF; CDR3nt: TGCGCCAGCAGCTTGGAGTCCCAAGAGACCCAGTACTTC
d_gene: TRBD1; v_gene: TRBV5-1; j_gene: TRBJ1-5; abundance: once; CDR3aa: CASSPGTGNQPQHF; CDR3nt: TGCGCCAGCAGCCCCGGGACAGGGAATCAGCCCCAGCATTTT
d_gene: TRBD1; v_gene: TRBV27; j_gene: TRBJ1-6; abundance: -; CDR3aa: CASSNGQGNSPLHF; CDR3nt: TGTGCCAGCAGTAACGGACAGGGAAATTCACCCCTCCACTTT
d_gene: -; v_gene: TRBV6-5; j_gene: TRBJ1-1; abundance: few; CDR3aa: CASSYSSGVQREAFF; CDR3nt: TGTGCCAGCAGTTACAGCTCCGGGGTGCAACGGGAAGCTTTCTTT
d_gene: -; v_gene: TRBV7-9; j_gene: TRBJ1-2; abundance: -; CDR3aa: CASSLGVGSNYGYTF; CDR3nt: TGTGCCAGCAGCTTAGGAGTCGGCAGCAACTATGGCTACACCTTC
d_gene: -; v_gene: TRBV5-1; j_gene: TRBJ1-1; abundance: -; CDR3aa: CASSLDGMDREAFF; CDR3nt: TGCGCCAGCAGCTTGGATGGCATGGACCGGGAAGCTTTCTTT
d_gene: -; v_gene: TRBV28; j_gene: TRBJ2-7; abundance: once; CDR3aa: CASSFQTGTYEQYF; CDR3nt: TGTGCCAGCAGTTTTCAGACAGGAACCTACGAGCAGTACTTC
d_gene: -; v_gene: TRBV9; j_gene: TRBJ2-5; abundance: -; CDR3aa: CASSIHRVSETQYF; CDR3nt: TGTGCCAGCAGCATCCACAGGGTCTCAGAGACCCAGTACTTC
d_gene: -; v_gene: TRBV2; j_gene: TRBJ2-1; abundance: -; CDR3aa: CASTGSINEQFF; CDR3nt: TGTGCCAGCACCGGATCCATCAATGAGCAGTTCTTC
d_gene: -; v_gene: TRBV11-2; j_gene: TRBJ2-3; abundance: -; CDR3aa: CASSLVLGGGGSQYF; CDR3nt: TGTGCCAGCAGCTTAGTGTTAGGAGGGGGGGGTTCACAGTATTTT
d_gene: TRBD1; v_gene: TRBV7-8; j_gene: TRBJ2-5; abundance: -; CDR3aa: CASSKQGIFTETQYF; CDR3nt: TGTGCCAGCAGCAAACAGGGGATATTTACGGAGACCCAGTACTTC
d_gene: -; v_gene: TRBV4-3; j_gene: TRBJ2-7; abundance: -; CDR3aa: CASSQDGVAGEQYF; CDR3nt: TGCGCCAGCAGCCAAGATGGGGTAGCAGGCGAGCAGTACTTC
d_gene: -; v_gene: TRBV7-6; j_gene: TRBJ2-3; abundance: few; CDR3aa: CASSPRGGTDTQYF; CDR3nt: TGTGCCAGCAGCCCCAGGGGGGGCACAGATACGCAGTATTTT
d_gene: -; v_gene: TRBV9; j_gene: TRBJ1-1; abundance: -; CDR3aa: CASSVEPNTEAFF; CDR3nt: TGTGCCAGCAGCGTAGAACCGAACACTGAAGCTTTCTTT
d_gene: -; v_gene: TRBV2; j_gene: TRBJ2-1; abundance: -; CDR3aa: CASSDGQHLNDNEQFF; CDR3nt: TGTGCCAGCAGTGACGGACAGCACCTAAATGACAATGAGCAGTTCTTC
d_gene: -; v_gene: TRBV6-6; j_gene: TRBJ2-7; abundance: -; CDR3aa: CAISRGSYEQYF; CDR3nt: TGTGCCATCTCACGGGGGTCCTACGAGCAGTACTTC